This paragraph reports one TCR beta chain. Produced via immunoSEQ multiplex PCR; TCRdb's table is partial and in-frame only. The profile shows more than 200,000 clones, approximately 86% of them singletons. This entry comes from a study of blood T cell repertoires in COVID-19. V dropped 4 bases and J dropped 3 bases, with 13 bases sitting between them. This CDR3 is 14 amino acids long. The V gene's germline CDR1 is SGHKS and CDR2 YYEKEE (reference sequence). The source material was PBMCs or T cells enriched from blood (not recorded which). This receptor was obtained from a woman between 50 and 59 years old who had recovered from COVID-19. This chain connects TRBV5-5 to TRBJ1-2; the D gene is possibly TRBD1 (5 bases). CDR3 amino acids: CASSPGVADYGYTF. The CDR3 nucleotides read TGTGCCAGCAGCCCGGGGGTCGCGGACTATGGCTACACCTTC.